These T cell receptor beta chains were read from a single sample in a study of blood T cell repertoires in COVID-19. Clones were sequenced by immunoSEQ multiplex PCR, and TCRdb holds only the in-frame ones, with some missing. The sample includes about 220,000 clones, roughly 88% of them seen just once. The specimen was peripheral blood. Receptors originate from a man aged 45-65 years with active or convalescent COVID-19. The CDR3 runs from the conserved cysteine through the conserved F or W. The order of the fields is V gene, J gene, clone size, D gene, CDR3 DNA, CDR3 protein. A D gene is named only where the DNA matches it firmly. Size is omitted from some rows. Given values are once, few, many or a class for expanded clones.

v_call: TRBV6-2/TRBV6-3; j_call: TRBJ2-7; clone_size: few; d_call: .; cdr3_nt: TGTGCCAGCAGTGGGAGCTCCTACGAGCAGTACTTC; cdr3_aa: CASSGSSYEQYF
v_call: TRBV10-2; j_call: TRBJ1-3; clone_size: .; d_call: TRBD1; cdr3_nt: TGCGCCAGCAGTACAGGGGGGGAAGGAAACACCATATATTTT; cdr3_aa: CASSTGGEGNTIYF
v_call: TRBV24-1; j_call: TRBJ2-1; clone_size: .; d_call: TRBD1; cdr3_nt: TGTGCCACCAGTTTACCCCCGGGACAGGGGACCAATGAGCAGTTCTTC; cdr3_aa: CATSLPPGQGTNEQFF
v_call: TRBV3-1/TRBV3-2; j_call: TRBJ2-7; clone_size: .; d_call: TRBD2; cdr3_nt: TGTGCCAGCAGCCAAGCCGAGACTAGCGGGTACTCCTACGAGCAGTACTTC; cdr3_aa: CASSQAETSGYSYEQYF
v_call: TRBV27; j_call: TRBJ2-7; clone_size: .; d_call: .; cdr3_nt: TGTGCCAGCAGTTCTCGATCTGGGGGCTTCTACGAGCAGTACTTC; cdr3_aa: CASSSRSGGFYEQYF
v_call: TRBV6-5; j_call: TRBJ1-1; clone_size: .; d_call: .; cdr3_nt: TGTGCCAGCTTCGGGGGGGTAATGAACACTGAAGCTTTCTTT; cdr3_aa: CASFGGVMNTEAFF
v_call: TRBV7-2; j_call: TRBJ1-1; clone_size: .; d_call: TRBD1; cdr3_nt: TGTGCCAGCAGCTTAGGGGGACAGGTCACTGAAGCTTTCTTT; cdr3_aa: CASSLGGQVTEAFF
v_call: TRBV29-1; j_call: TRBJ1-1; clone_size: .; d_call: TRBD1; cdr3_nt: TGCAGCGTAGGGGGCATGAACACTGAAGCTTTCTTT; cdr3_aa: CSVGGMNTEAFF
v_call: TRBV7-9; j_call: TRBJ2-4; clone_size: .; d_call: .; cdr3_nt: TGTGCCAGCAGCGATGGACTAAGGGGAAACATTCAGTACTTC; cdr3_aa: CASSDGLRGNIQYF
v_call: TRBV7-3; j_call: TRBJ1-1; clone_size: .; d_call: .; cdr3_nt: TGTGCCAGCAGCTTATCTCAGGGTTCTACTGAAGCTTTCTTT; cdr3_aa: CASSLSQGSTEAFF
v_call: TRBV10-3; j_call: TRBJ2-1; clone_size: .; d_call: .; cdr3_nt: TGTGCCATCAGTGAGTGGGTAGTCAGGAACTCCTACAATGAGCAGTTCTTC; cdr3_aa: CAISEWVVRNSYNEQFF
v_call: TRBV28; j_call: TRBJ2-3; clone_size: .; d_call: TRBD2; cdr3_nt: TGTGCCAGCAGTTCTATGGGGTCTAGCGGGGGGATAACAGATACGCAGTATTTT; cdr3_aa: CASSSMGSSGGITDTQYF
v_call: TRBV5-6; j_call: TRBJ2-7; clone_size: .; d_call: TRBD1; cdr3_nt: TGTGCCAGCAGGGAGACAGGGGTACTCTCCTACGAGCAGTACTTC; cdr3_aa: CASRETGVLSYEQYF
v_call: TRBV21-1; j_call: TRBJ2-2; clone_size: .; d_call: .; cdr3_nt: TGTGCCAGCAGCTCTTTGGACAGGGGGCGCGGGACCGGGGAGCTGTTTTTT; cdr3_aa: CASSSLDRGRGTGELFF
v_call: TRBV11-2; j_call: TRBJ2-3; clone_size: once; d_call: .; cdr3_nt: TGTGCCAGCAGCTTAGAACGCGGGGATAATACGCAGTATTTT; cdr3_aa: CASSLERGDNTQYF
v_call: TRBV10-3; j_call: TRBJ2-5; clone_size: .; d_call: TRBD1; cdr3_nt: TGTGCCATCAGTCAACAGGGGATCGAGACCCAGTACTTC; cdr3_aa: CAISQQGIETQYF
v_call: TRBV28; j_call: TRBJ1-1; clone_size: .; d_call: .; cdr3_nt: TGTGCCAGCAGTCTAACAGACAGGATGAACACTGAAGCTTTCTTT; cdr3_aa: CASSLTDRMNTEAFF
v_call: TRBV16; j_call: TRBJ1-5; clone_size: once; d_call: TRBD1; cdr3_nt: TGTGCCAGCAGCCCCGGACAGGGGTATCAGCCCCAGCATTTT; cdr3_aa: CASSPGQGYQPQHF
v_call: TRBV3-1/TRBV3-2; j_call: TRBJ2-5; clone_size: .; d_call: TRBD2; cdr3_nt: TGTGCCAGCAGCCGGAGCGCTAGCGGGGGGGCCGTTGAGACCCAGTACTTC; cdr3_aa: CASSRSASGGAVETQYF
v_call: TRBV29-1; j_call: TRBJ2-5; clone_size: .; d_call: TRBD1; cdr3_nt: TGCAGCGTTGAAGACACAGGGGGCCAAGAGACCCAGTACTTC; cdr3_aa: CSVEDTGGQETQYF
v_call: TRBV28; j_call: TRBJ1-5; clone_size: .; d_call: TRBD1; cdr3_nt: TGTGCCAGCACCCCTGGACAGGGAGATCAGCCCCAGCATTTT; cdr3_aa: CASTPGQGDQPQHF
v_call: TRBV28; j_call: TRBJ2-3; clone_size: .; d_call: .; cdr3_nt: TGTGCCAGCAGTCTCCCCCACGGTGTCACAGATACGCAGTATTTT; cdr3_aa: CASSLPHGVTDTQYF
v_call: TRBV6-2/TRBV6-3; j_call: TRBJ1-1; clone_size: .; d_call: .; cdr3_nt: TGTGCCAGCAGTAAAAACAGGGAGAACACTGAAGCTTTCTTT; cdr3_aa: CASSKNRENTEAFF
v_call: TRBV29-1; j_call: TRBJ2-7; clone_size: .; d_call: .; cdr3_nt: TGCAGCGTTCTCCGTTTCGGGTCCCCCTACGAGCAGTACTTC; cdr3_aa: CSVLRFGSPYEQYF
v_call: TRBV7-2; j_call: TRBJ2-1; clone_size: few; d_call: TRBD1; cdr3_nt: TGTGCCAGCAGCTTACGCTTAGCGGGACAGGGGGCCGTCAATGAGCAGTTCTTC; cdr3_aa: CASSLRLAGQGAVNEQFF
v_call: TRBV28; j_call: TRBJ2-5; clone_size: .; d_call: .; cdr3_nt: TGTGCCAGCAGGCTACAGGGTTTCCAAGAGACCCAGTACTTC; cdr3_aa: CASRLQGFQETQYF
v_call: TRBV19; j_call: TRBJ2-5; clone_size: .; d_call: TRBD2; cdr3_nt: TGTGCCAGTAGTAAGACGGGACTAGCGGGGGGGCCTTGGGAGACCCAGTACTTC; cdr3_aa: CASSKTGLAGGPWETQYF
v_call: TRBV12-3/TRBV12-4; j_call: TRBJ1-2; clone_size: .; d_call: .; cdr3_nt: TGTGCCAGCCAGGGGCGGGCCCCCTATGGCTACACCTTC; cdr3_aa: CASQGRAPYGYTF
v_call: TRBV27; j_call: TRBJ1-2; clone_size: .; d_call: TRBD1; cdr3_nt: TGTGCCAGCAGGCGGACAGGGGCGGACTATGGCTACACCTTC; cdr3_aa: CASRRTGADYGYTF
v_call: TRBV6-5; j_call: TRBJ2-2; clone_size: .; d_call: .; cdr3_nt: TGTGCCAGCGGGACTTCTATCGCGAACACCGGGGAGCTGTTTTTT; cdr3_aa: CASGTSIANTGELFF
v_call: TRBV6-5; j_call: TRBJ2-5; clone_size: .; d_call: .; cdr3_nt: TGTGCCAGCAGGAGACAGGAGCAAGAGACCCAGTACTTC; cdr3_aa: CASRRQEQETQYF
v_call: TRBV4-1; j_call: TRBJ1-2; clone_size: .; d_call: TRBD1; cdr3_nt: TGCGCCAGCAGCCAAGACCCAGGGGGCTACTATGGCTACACCTTC; cdr3_aa: CASSQDPGGYYGYTF
v_call: TRBV9; j_call: TRBJ2-2; clone_size: .; d_call: .; cdr3_nt: TGTGCCAGCAGCGTAAAGCCAGCGGTCCCCGGGGAGCTGTTTTTT; cdr3_aa: CASSVKPAVPGELFF
v_call: TRBV2; j_call: TRBJ2-1; clone_size: .; d_call: .; cdr3_nt: TGTGCCAGCAGTGACAGGGGCAATGAGCAGTTCTTC; cdr3_aa: CASSDRGNEQFF
v_call: TRBV7-8; j_call: TRBJ1-3; clone_size: .; d_call: .; cdr3_nt: TGTGCCAGCAGCTTAGATTGGAGGGTAACTGGAAACACCATATATTTT; cdr3_aa: CASSLDWRVTGNTIYF
v_call: TRBV19; j_call: TRBJ1-5; clone_size: .; d_call: .; cdr3_nt: TGTGCCAGTAGTGGGGGAGGTAGGGTCCAGCATTTT; cdr3_aa: CASSGGGRVQHF
v_call: TRBV19; j_call: TRBJ2-3; clone_size: .; d_call: TRBD2; cdr3_nt: TGTGCCAGTAGTCTCCGGGGGCGGGGGGGCACAGATACGCAGTATTTT; cdr3_aa: CASSLRGRGGTDTQYF
v_call: TRBV13; j_call: TRBJ1-3; clone_size: .; d_call: TRBD1; cdr3_nt: TGTGCCAGCAGCTTAGACCCTACAGGGGTACCTGGAAACACCATATATTTT; cdr3_aa: CASSLDPTGVPGNTIYF
v_call: TRBV19; j_call: TRBJ1-2; clone_size: few; d_call: TRBD1; cdr3_nt: TGTGCCGGGGACAGGGACCCTCTCCTCGTCTATGGCTACACCTTC; cdr3_aa: CAGDRDPLLVYGYTF
v_call: TRBV28; j_call: TRBJ1-5; clone_size: .; d_call: TRBD1; cdr3_nt: TGTGCCAGCAGTCAAGGGACAGATAGCAATCAGCCCCAGCATTTT; cdr3_aa: CASSQGTDSNQPQHF
v_call: TRBV14; j_call: TRBJ1-4; clone_size: .; d_call: .; cdr3_nt: TGTGCCAGCAGCCCCACCATGGGGGGGAATGAAAAACTGTTTTTT; cdr3_aa: CASSPTMGGNEKLFF
v_call: TRBV5-1; j_call: TRBJ2-1; clone_size: once; d_call: .; cdr3_nt: TGCGCCAGCAGCGCCTTTGCGGGACGCGATGAGCAGTTCTTC; cdr3_aa: CASSAFAGRDEQFF
v_call: TRBV7-9; j_call: TRBJ1-1; clone_size: .; d_call: .; cdr3_nt: TGTGCCAGCAGCTTGGGCTGGAACACTGAAGCTTTCTTT; cdr3_aa: CASSLGWNTEAFF
v_call: TRBV15; j_call: TRBJ1-5; clone_size: once; d_call: .; cdr3_nt: TGTGCCACCAGCCTCGCGAACCAGCCCCAGCATTTT; cdr3_aa: CATSLANQPQHF
v_call: TRBV7-9; j_call: TRBJ2-5; clone_size: once; d_call: TRBD1; cdr3_nt: TGTGCCGGCAGCCGTGACAGGGCGGAGACCCAGTACTTC; cdr3_aa: CAGSRDRAETQYF
v_call: TRBV5-1; j_call: TRBJ1-3; clone_size: .; d_call: .; cdr3_nt: TGCGCCAGCAGCCCCGTTGGCATGAACTCTGGAAACACCATATATTTT; cdr3_aa: CASSPVGMNSGNTIYF
v_call: TRBV5-1; j_call: TRBJ2-5; clone_size: .; d_call: TRBD2; cdr3_nt: TGCGCCAGCAGCCTCCATAGCGGGGGGGCCGGGACCCAGTACTTC; cdr3_aa: CASSLHSGGAGTQYF
v_call: TRBV19; j_call: TRBJ2-3; clone_size: few; d_call: .; cdr3_nt: TGTGCCAGTAGCCCGGGGGACTTAAGATTCACAGATACGCAGTATTTT; cdr3_aa: CASSPGDLRFTDTQYF